This is a list of T cell receptor beta chains from one sample in a study of CD8+ T cells in alopecia areata. The method was immunoSEQ multiplex PCR; TCRdb's version includes in-frame clones alone and lacks a portion of them. The top ten hold roughly an eighth of the sample, which has about 140,000 clones, 86% seen once. The material was CD8+ T cells sorted from blood, obtained at week 4, from a patient treated with tofacitinib. The receptors were sampled from a human donor with alopecia areata. Both conserved end residues are part of each CDR3. A D gene is named only where the DNA matches it firmly. Clone size, where shown, is once, few, many, or a class for clones that have expanded.

d_call,clone_size,j_call,cdr3_length,v_call,cdr3_nt,cdr3_aa
-,-,TRBJ2-7,17,TRBV4-1,TGCGCCAGCAGCCAAGAAGAGGTAGGGTTCAGCTCCTACGAGCAGTACTTC,CASSQEEVGFSSYEQYF
-,-,TRBJ2-2,13,TRBV7-9,TGTGCCAGCAGCACTTCGGGCACCGGGGAGCTGTTTTTT,CASSTSGTGELFF
-,-,TRBJ2-2,14,TRBV4-1,TGCGCCACTACGACTGCCGCTAACACCGGGGAGCTGTTTTTT,CATTTAANTGELFF
-,-,TRBJ2-1,16,TRBV4-1,TGCGCCAGCAGCCAAGATGGCGGGACCTCCTACAATGAGCAGTTCTTC,CASSQDGGTSYNEQFF
-,-,TRBJ2-3,14,TRBV5-4,TGTGCCAGCAGTTTTTCTGGAGCCACAGATACGCAGTATTTT,CASSFSGATDTQYF
TRBD2,once,TRBJ2-7,14,TRBV27,TGTGCCAGCGCCGCCGGGACTAGCGGGAACGAGCAGTACTTC,CASAAGTSGNEQYF
TRBD2,once,TRBJ2-7,15,TRBV4-1,TGCGCCAGCAGCCAAGCTTCTAGCGGGGTTAGCGAGCAGTACTTC,CASSQASSGVSEQYF
-,-,TRBJ1-1,17,TRBV19,TGTGCCAGTAGTACTCTCGAAGGGCGGGGGTTGAACACTGAAGCTTTCTTT,CASSTLEGRGLNTEAFF
-,-,TRBJ2-1,14,TRBV5-1,TGCGCCAGCAGCCCGACCGGGGGAAGCGGTGAGCAGTTCTTC,CASSPTGGSGEQFF
-,few,TRBJ2-4,11,TRBV19,TGTGCCAGTATTTTCAGATCGGTTCAGTACTTC,CASIFRSVQYF
TRBD1,-,TRBJ2-1,16,TRBV7-2,TGTGCCAGCAGAACGACAGGGAGCACATTAAGGGATGAGCAGTTCTTC,CASRTTGSTLRDEQFF
TRBD1,-,TRBJ1-6,18,TRBV25-1,TGTGCCAGCAGTGAATTCCCGGGACAGGAGTCCTATAATTCACCCCTCCACTTT,CASSEFPGQESYNSPLHF
-,-,TRBJ2-2,12,TRBV5-4,TGTGCCAGCAGCAGAGAATCCGGGGAGCTGTTTTTT,CASSRESGELFF
TRBD2,-,TRBJ2-3,16,TRBV29-1,TGCAGCGTCGTACATAGGACTAGCGGGAGACCAGATACGCAGTATTTT,CSVVHRTSGRPDTQYF
-,-,TRBJ2-2,12,TRBV11-3,TGTGCCAGCAGCTTGAGGTCCGGGGAGCTGTTTTTT,CASSLRSGELFF
-,-,TRBJ2-2,15,TRBV4-1,TGCGCCAGCAGCCACAGTGCGGGGAACACCGGGGAGCTGTTTTTT,CASSHSAGNTGELFF
-,-,TRBJ2-7,13,TRBV6-1,TGTGCCAGCAGTGAAGACTTTACCTACGAGCAGTACTTC,CASSEDFTYEQYF
-,once,TRBJ2-5,14,TRBV27,TGTGCCAGCAGCTCCAACGGGAGAGGGGAGACCCAGTACTTC,CASSSNGRGETQYF
TRBD2,-,TRBJ2-7,14,TRBV10-2,TGCGCCAGCACCGATCCGGGACTAGCGGACGAGCAGTACTTC,CASTDPGLADEQYF
TRBD1,-,TRBJ1-5,17,TRBV7-6,TGTGCCAGCAGCTTACTCTCCATGGACAGGGGCAATCAGCCCCAGCATTTT,CASSLLSMDRGNQPQHF
TRBD1,-,TRBJ2-7,15,TRBV18,TGTGCCAGCTCACCATCGGGACAGGGGGCCTACGAGCAGTACTTC,CASSPSGQGAYEQYF
-,-,TRBJ2-7,13,TRBV30,TGTGCCTGGAGTGTTTTCAGTCCCAACGAGCAGTACTTC,CAWSVFSPNEQYF
TRBD1,few,TRBJ2-7,15,TRBV4-1,TGCGCCAGCAGCCAAGAGAACAGGGGGACTTACGAGCAGTACTTC,CASSQENRGTYEQYF
TRBD2,-,TRBJ2-3,15,TRBV5-1,TGCGCCAGCAGCCCCGGCGGGGGTTACACAGATACGCAGTATTTT,CASSPGGGYTDTQYF
TRBD1,-,TRBJ2-7,14,TRBV10-3,TGTGCCATCAGTGATTCGGACAGGATATACGAGCAGTACTTC,CAISDSDRIYEQYF
TRBD2,-,TRBJ2-3,17,TRBV7-9,TGTGCCAGCAGCCCAGCCCCTGGCGGGGGGGCCTCGGATACGCAGTATTTT,CASSPAPGGGASDTQYF
-,-,TRBJ2-5,13,TRBV5-4,TGTGCCAGCAGCCCTCAAAACCAAGAGACCCAGTACTTC,CASSPQNQETQYF
TRBD1,-,TRBJ2-2,16,TRBV7-6,TGTGCCAGCAGCTACGAGGGACAGGAGAACACCGGGGAGCTGTTTTTT,CASSYEGQENTGELFF
TRBD1,-,TRBJ2-2,15,TRBV7-9,TGTGCCAGCAGCAAGGGGACAGGGGGCGACGGGGAGCTGTTTTTT,CASSKGTGGDGELFF